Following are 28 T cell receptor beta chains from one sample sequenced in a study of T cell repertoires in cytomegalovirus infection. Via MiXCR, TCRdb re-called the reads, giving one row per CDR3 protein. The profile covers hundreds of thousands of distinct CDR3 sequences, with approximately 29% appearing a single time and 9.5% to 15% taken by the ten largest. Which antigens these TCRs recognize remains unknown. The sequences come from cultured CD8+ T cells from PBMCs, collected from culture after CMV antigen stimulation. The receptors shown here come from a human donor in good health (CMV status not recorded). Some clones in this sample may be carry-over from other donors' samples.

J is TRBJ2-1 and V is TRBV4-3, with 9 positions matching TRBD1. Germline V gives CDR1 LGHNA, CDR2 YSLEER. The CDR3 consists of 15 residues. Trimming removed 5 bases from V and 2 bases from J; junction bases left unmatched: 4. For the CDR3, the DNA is TGCGCCAGCAGCGCCGGGACAGGGCCCTACAATGAGCAGTTCTTC. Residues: CASSAGTGPYNEQFF.

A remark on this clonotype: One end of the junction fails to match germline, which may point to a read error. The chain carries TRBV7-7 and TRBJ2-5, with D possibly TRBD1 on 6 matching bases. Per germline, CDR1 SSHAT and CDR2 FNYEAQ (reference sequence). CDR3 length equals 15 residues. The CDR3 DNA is TGTGCTAGCAGCCGGACAGTAGAACCCCAAGAGACCCAGTACTTC. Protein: CASSRTVEPQETQYF.

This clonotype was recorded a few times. CDR3 amino acids: CASSQGEGTWLTNEKLFF. In DNA form, the CDR3 reads TGTGCCAGCAGCCAAGGGGAGGGAACTTGGCTAACTAATGAAAAACTGTTTTTT. The chain has TRBV14 and TRBJ1-4; unclear D gene. In germline, CDR1 is SGHDN, CDR2 FVKESK. Trimming took 1 base from V and 1 from J, leaving 16 bases between them. The CDR3 is 18 amino acids.

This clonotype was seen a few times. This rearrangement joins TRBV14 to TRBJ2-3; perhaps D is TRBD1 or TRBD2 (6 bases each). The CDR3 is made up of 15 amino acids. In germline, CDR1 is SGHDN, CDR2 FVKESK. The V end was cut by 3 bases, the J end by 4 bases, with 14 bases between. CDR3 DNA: TGTGCCAGCAGCCAGTGGGGGGCCGCCCCAGATACGCAGTATTTT. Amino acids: CASSQWGAAPDTQYF.

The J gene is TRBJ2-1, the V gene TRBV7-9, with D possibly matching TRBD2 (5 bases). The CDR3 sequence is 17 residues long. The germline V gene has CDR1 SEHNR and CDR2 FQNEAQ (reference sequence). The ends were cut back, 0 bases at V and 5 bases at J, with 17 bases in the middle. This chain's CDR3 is CASSLARVTNPNNEQFF. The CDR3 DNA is TGTGCCAGCAGCTTAGCGCGGGTGACTAACCCCAACAATGAGCAGTTCTTC.

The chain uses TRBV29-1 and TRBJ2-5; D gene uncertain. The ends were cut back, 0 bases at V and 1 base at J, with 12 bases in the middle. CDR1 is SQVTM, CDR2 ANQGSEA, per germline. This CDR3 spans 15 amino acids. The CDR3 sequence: CSVEDLSESQETQYF. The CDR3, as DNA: TGCAGCGTTGAAGATCTAAGCGAAAGCCAAGAGACCCAGTACTTC.

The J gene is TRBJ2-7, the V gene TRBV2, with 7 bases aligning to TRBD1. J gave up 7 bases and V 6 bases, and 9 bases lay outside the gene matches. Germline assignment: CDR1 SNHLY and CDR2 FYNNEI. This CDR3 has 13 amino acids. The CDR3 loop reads CASRGDSYVEQYF. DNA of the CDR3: TGTGCCAGCAGAGGGGACAGCTATGTGGAGCAGTACTTC.

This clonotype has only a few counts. The CDR3 sequence: CASSFGDPGRYGYTF. CDR3 sequence (DNA): TGTGCCAGCAGTTTCGGTGACCCGGGGCGGTATGGCTACACCTTC. The chain joins TRBV27 to TRBJ1-2; tentative D call: TRBD1 (5 bases). With 3 bases removed from V and 5 bases from J, the gap between germline ends came to 16 bases. Germline V gene lookup returns CDR1 MNHEY and CDR2 SMNVEV (reference sequence). This CDR3 spans 15 amino acids.

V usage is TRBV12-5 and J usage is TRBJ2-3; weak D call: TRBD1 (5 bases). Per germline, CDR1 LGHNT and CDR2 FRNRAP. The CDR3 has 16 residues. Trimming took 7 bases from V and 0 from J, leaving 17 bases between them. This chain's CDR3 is CASALTGDSSTDTQYF. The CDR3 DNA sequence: TGTGCTAGTGCCCTTACAGGAGACTCTAGCACAGATACGCAGTATTTT.

CDR3 loop: CASSELAGGAETQYF. CDR3 DNA sequence: TGTGCCAGCAGTGAGCTAGCGGGGGGGGCAGAGACCCAGTACTTC. The chain recombines TRBV2 with TRBJ2-5, with 12 bases that match TRBD2. The CDR3 spans 15 residues. V gave up 3 bases and J gave up 4 bases; unmatched junction bases: 3. Germline lookup yields CDR1 SNHLY and CDR2 FYNNEI.

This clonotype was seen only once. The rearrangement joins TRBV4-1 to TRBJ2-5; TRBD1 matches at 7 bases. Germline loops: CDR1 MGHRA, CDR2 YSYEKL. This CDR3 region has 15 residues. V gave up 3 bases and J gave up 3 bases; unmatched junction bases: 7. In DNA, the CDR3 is TGCGCCAGCAGCCAGTCGGGACAGCCCAAAGAGACCCAGTACTTC. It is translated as CASSQSGQPKETQYF.

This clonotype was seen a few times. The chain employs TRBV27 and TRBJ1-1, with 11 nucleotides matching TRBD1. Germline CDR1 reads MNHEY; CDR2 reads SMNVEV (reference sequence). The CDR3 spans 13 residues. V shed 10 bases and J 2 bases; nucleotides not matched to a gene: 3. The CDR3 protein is CATRTGGNTEAFF. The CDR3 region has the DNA TGTGCCACCCGGACAGGGGGCAACACTGAAGCTTTCTTT.

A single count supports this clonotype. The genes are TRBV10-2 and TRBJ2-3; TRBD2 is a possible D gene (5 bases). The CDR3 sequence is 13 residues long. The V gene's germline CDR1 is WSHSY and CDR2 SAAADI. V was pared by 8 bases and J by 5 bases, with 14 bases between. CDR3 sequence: CASPGHSGDTQYF. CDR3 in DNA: TGCGCCAGCCCGGGCCACAGCGGAGATACGCAGTATTTT.

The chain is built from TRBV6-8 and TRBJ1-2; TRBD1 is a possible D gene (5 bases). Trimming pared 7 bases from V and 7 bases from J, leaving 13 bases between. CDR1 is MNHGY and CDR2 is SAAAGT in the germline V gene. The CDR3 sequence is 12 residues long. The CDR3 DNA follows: TGTGCCAGCATTGGAGGGGCCGCTGGCTACACCTTC. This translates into CASIGGAAGYTF.

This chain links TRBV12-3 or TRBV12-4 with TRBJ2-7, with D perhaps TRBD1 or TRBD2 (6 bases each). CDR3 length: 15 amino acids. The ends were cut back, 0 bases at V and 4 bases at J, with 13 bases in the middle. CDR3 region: CASSLAWGASYEQYF. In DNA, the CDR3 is TGTGCCAGCAGTTTAGCATGGGGGGCGTCGTACGAGCAGTACTTC.

The CDR3 DNA sequence: TGTGCCAGCAGCTTAAACCGTGATTGGGACAGGGCTTACAATGAGCAGTTCTTC. This codes for CASSLNRDWDRAYNEQFF. The gene calls are TRBV7-2 and TRBJ2-1; 9 nucleotides line up with TRBD1. Trimming cost V 2 bases and J 4 bases; bases outside gene matches: 12. The CDR3 loop spans 18 amino acids. CDR1 and CDR2 (germline): SGHTA, FQGNSA. Full variable domain (rest looked up from reference TRBV7-2 and TRBJ2-1): GAGVSQSPSNKVTEKGKDVELRCDPISGHTALYWYRQSLGQGLEFLIYFQGNSAPDKSGLPSDRFSAERTGGSVSTLTIQRTQQEDSAVYLCASSLNRDWDRAYNEQFFGPGTRLTVL.

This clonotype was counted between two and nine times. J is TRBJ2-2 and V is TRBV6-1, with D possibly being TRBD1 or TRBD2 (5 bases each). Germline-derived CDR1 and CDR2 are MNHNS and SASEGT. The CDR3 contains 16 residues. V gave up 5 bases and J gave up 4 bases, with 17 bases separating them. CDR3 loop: CASSLIMGTVTGELFF. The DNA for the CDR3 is TGTGCCAGCAGTTTAATCATGGGGACGGTCACCGGGGAGCTGTTTTTT.

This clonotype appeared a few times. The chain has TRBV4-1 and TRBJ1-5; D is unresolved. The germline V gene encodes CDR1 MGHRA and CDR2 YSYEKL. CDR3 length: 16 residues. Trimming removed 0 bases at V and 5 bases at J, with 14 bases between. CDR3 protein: CASSQDLGGSYQPQHF. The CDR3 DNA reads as TGCGCCAGCAGCCAAGATCTTGGTGGCAGCTATCAGCCCCAGCATTTT.

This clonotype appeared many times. This chain's CDR3 is CASSLAGGNTAGANVLTF. The CDR3, as DNA: TGTGCCAGCAGCTTAGCGGGGGGCAACACGGCTGGGGCCAACGTCCTGACTTTC. This chain joins TRBV7-8 and TRBJ2-6; the D gene could be TRBD1 or TRBD2 (6 bases each). V lost 0 bases to trimming and J lost 2 bases, with 14 bases between them. The CDR3 contains 18 residues. CDR1 and CDR2 from the germline V gene are SGHVS and FQNEAQ.

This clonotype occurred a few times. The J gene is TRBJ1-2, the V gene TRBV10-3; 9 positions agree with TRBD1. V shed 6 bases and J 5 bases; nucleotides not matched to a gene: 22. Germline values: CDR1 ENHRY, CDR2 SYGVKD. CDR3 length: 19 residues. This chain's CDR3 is CAIRAWAGTGIVERYGYTF. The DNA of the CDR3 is TGTGCCATCAGGGCCTGGGCGGGGACAGGGATTGTCGAACGGTATGGCTACACCTTC.

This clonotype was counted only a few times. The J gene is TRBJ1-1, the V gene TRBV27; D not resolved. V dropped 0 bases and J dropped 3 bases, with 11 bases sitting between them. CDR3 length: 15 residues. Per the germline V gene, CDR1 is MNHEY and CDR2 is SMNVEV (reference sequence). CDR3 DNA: TGTGCCAGCAGTTTATCGCTAGGGATATACACTGAAGCTTTCTTT. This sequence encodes CASSLSLGIYTEAFF.

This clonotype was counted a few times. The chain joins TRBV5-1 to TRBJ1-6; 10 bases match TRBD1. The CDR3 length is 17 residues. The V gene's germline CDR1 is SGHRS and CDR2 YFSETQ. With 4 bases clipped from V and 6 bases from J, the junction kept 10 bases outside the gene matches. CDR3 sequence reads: CASSVDRGRVRNSPLHF. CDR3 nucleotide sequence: TGCGCCAGCAGCGTCGACAGGGGGCGAGTTCGTAATTCACCCCTCCACTTT. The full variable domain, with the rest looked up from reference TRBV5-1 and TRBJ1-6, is KAGVTQTPRYLIKTRGQQVTLSCSPISGHRSVSWYQQTPGQGLQFLFEYFSETQRNKGNFPGRFSGRQFSNSRSEMNVSTLELGDSALYLCASSVDRGRVRNSPLHFGNGTRLTVT.

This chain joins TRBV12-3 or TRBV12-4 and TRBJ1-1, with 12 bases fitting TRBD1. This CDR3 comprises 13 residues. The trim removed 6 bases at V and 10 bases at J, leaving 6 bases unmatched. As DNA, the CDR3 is TGTGCCAGCAGGACCCGGGACAGGGGGCTAGCTTTCTTT. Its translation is CASRTRDRGLAFF.

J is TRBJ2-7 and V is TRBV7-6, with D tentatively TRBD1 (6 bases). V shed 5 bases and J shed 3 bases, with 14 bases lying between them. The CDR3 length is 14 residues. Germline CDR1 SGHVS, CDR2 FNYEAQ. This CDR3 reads CASSPWTDHYEQYF. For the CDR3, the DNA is TGTGCCAGCAGCCCGTGGACAGACCACTACGAGCAGTACTTC.

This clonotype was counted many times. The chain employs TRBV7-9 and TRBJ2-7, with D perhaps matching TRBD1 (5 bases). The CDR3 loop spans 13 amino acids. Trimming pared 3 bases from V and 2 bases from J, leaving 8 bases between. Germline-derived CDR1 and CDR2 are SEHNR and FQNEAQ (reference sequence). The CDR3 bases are TGTGCCAGCAGCTTGGCAGGGACCTACGAGCAGTACTTC. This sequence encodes CASSLAGTYEQYF.

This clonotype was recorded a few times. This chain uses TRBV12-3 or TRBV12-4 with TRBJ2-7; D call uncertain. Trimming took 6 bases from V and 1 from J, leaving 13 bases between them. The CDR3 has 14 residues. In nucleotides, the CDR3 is TGTGCCAGCAGAGCTCCCGGGCCGTCCTACGAGCAGTACTTC. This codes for CASRAPGPSYEQYF.

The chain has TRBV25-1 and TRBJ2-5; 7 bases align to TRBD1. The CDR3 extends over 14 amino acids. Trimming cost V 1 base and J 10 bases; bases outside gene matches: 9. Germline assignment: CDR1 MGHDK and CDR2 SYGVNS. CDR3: CASSEWVTGRNQYF. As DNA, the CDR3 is TGTGCCAGCAGTGAATGGGTGACAGGGCGGAACCAGTACTTC.

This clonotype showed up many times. The CDR3 region has the DNA TGTGCCAGCAGCTTACTCTCTGGGGGATCCTACGAGCAGTACTTC. Protein product: CASSLLSGGSYEQYF. V usage is TRBV7-2 and J usage is TRBJ2-7; tentatively, D is TRBD1 or TRBD2 (5 bases each). The germline gives CDR1 SGHTA, CDR2 FQGNSA. This CDR3 region has 15 residues. Deletions cut 2 bases from V and 1 base from J, with 12 bases between.